Listed here are 17 T cell receptor beta chains from one sample, sequenced in a study of post-analysis software for immune sequencing data. Study-wide findings and caveats: Compared with controls, patients had more of about 5 TRBV segments, including TRBV5-6, TRBV5-1 and TRBV20-1.

Their cognate antigens are unknown. Unique molecular identifiers were carried by the TCR beta cDNA libraries. In TCRdb, the PCR reads were re-called with MiXCR into one record per CDR3 protein. This sample carries roughly 870,000 distinct CDR3 sequences, about 50% of them seen once, and the ten largest clones take over 4%. Sequenced input: blood. The receptors come from a girl aged 10 to 17 with multiple sclerosis.

This chain uses TRBV29-1 with TRBJ2-7, with D hard to call. The germline V gene has CDR1 SQVTM and CDR2 ANQGSEA. The CDR3 spans 13 residues. V lost 6 bases and J lost 4, with 16 bases in between. This CDR3 is CSVGEEERYEQYF. DNA for the CDR3: TGCAGCGTCGGCGAAGAAGAAAGGTACGAGCAGTACTTC.

Details on this clonotype: One junction end disagrees with the germline gene, perhaps due to a read error. V and J are TRBV7-9 and TRBJ2-5; D is undetermined. The germline V gene has CDR1 SEHNR and CDR2 FQNEAQ (reference sequence). This CDR3 is built from 12 residues. Here the CDR3 reads CASSLIYNEQYF. DNA for the CDR3: TGCGCCAGCAGCTTAATTTACAATGAGCAGTACTTC.

The chain combines TRBV4-1 with TRBJ1-1; unclear D gene. The CDR3 totals 14 residues. V lost 0 bases and J lost 3, with 8 bases in between. CDR1 MGHRA and CDR2 YSYEKL come from the germline V gene. The CDR3 spells CASSQEWGYTEAFF. The CDR3, as DNA: TGCGCCAGCAGCCAAGAATGGGGATACACTGAAGCTTTCTTT.

This clonotype has just a few counts. The V and J genes are TRBV7-8 and TRBJ2-3; tentative D call: TRBD2 (5 bases). V was shortened by 3 bases and J by 2 bases, with 12 bases between the two germline ends. Germline CDR1 SGHVS, CDR2 FQNEAQ. This CDR3 region has 15 residues. The CDR3 sequence: CASSLWERFTDTQYF. Here the CDR3 DNA reads TGTGCCAGCAGCTTGTGGGAGAGATTCACAGATACGCAGTATTTT.

V usage is TRBV20-1 and J usage is TRBJ2-5, with D perhaps given as TRBD1 or TRBD2 (5 bases each). CDR1 is DFQATT, CDR2 SNEGSKA, per germline (reference sequence). Trimming took off 5 bases at V and 7 bases at J, with 26 bases between the two ends. The CDR3 extends over 16 amino acids. DNA for the CDR3: TGCAGTGCTCGACCTCCCACTAGGGGTGTGGGCGGGACCCAGTACTTC. Translating it yields CSARPPTRGVGGTQYF.

The chain links TRBV20-1 to TRBJ2-1; maybe TRBD2 (6 bases). With 1 base removed from V and 10 bases from J, the gap between germline ends came to 20 bases. The CDR3 is made up of 15 amino acids. CDR1 is DFQATT and CDR2 is SNEGSKA in the germline V gene (reference sequence). This CDR3 is CSARVGGTQRGEQFF. Here the CDR3 DNA reads TGCAGTGCTAGAGTTGGGGGGACCCAGAGAGGGGAGCAGTTCTTC.

The genes are TRBV7-9 and TRBJ2-7, with 11 nucleotides matching TRBD2. The CDR3 consists of 15 residues. V gave up 6 bases and J gave up 0 bases; unmatched junction bases: 4. Per germline, CDR1 SEHNR and CDR2 FQNEAQ (reference sequence). The CDR3 nucleotides read TGTGCCAGCAGTCGGACTAGCGGGTACTCCTACGAGCAGTACTTC. Translation gives CASSRTSGYSYEQYF.

The rearrangement joins TRBV14 to TRBJ1-1, with D possibly TRBD1 on 6 matching bases. Trimming removed 0 bases from V and 1 base from J, with 9 bases in between. CDR1 SGHDN and CDR2 FVKESK come from the germline V gene. CDR3 length equals 15 residues. The CDR3 region is CASSQDGGWNTEAFF. In DNA, the CDR3 is TGTGCCAGCAGCCAAGACGGGGGCTGGAACACTGAAGCTTTCTTT.

V usage is TRBV4-2 and J usage is TRBJ2-4; D is possibly TRBD1 (6 bases). Germline CDR1 and CDR2: LGHNA and YNFKEQ. The CDR3 spans 17 residues. Trimming stripped 3 bases from V and 1 base from J, with 16 bases between. CDR3 in amino acids: CASSQLLGGSAKNIQYF. DNA of the CDR3: TGTGCCAGCAGCCAGCTACTAGGGGGTTCGGCCAAAAACATTCAGTACTTC.

This clonotype was observed a single time. V gene TRBV12-3 or TRBV12-4 combines with J gene TRBJ2-3; no definite D call. This CDR3 has 16 residues. Trimming left V 2 bases short and J 1 base short, with 13 bases between. The CDR3 DNA is TGTGCCAGCAGTTTAATAAGGGCAGCCCGCACAGATACGCAGTATTTT. Translated, it gives CASSLIRAARTDTQYF.

J is TRBJ2-4 and V is TRBV5-6; D call uncertain. Germline CDR1 and CDR2: SGHDT and YYEEEE. Trimming pared 4 bases from V and 13 bases from J, leaving 18 bases between. This CDR3 has 13 residues. CDR3 sequence: CASSPDHRPLQYF. The CDR3 coding sequence is TGTGCCAGCAGCCCAGATCATCGGCCCCTGCAGTACTTC.

Only one count was recorded for this clonotype. The chain carries TRBV28 and TRBJ2-7, with unresolved D. With 7 bases removed from V and 6 bases from J, the gap between germline ends came to 13 bases. The CDR3 has 12 amino acids. Germline assignment: CDR1 MDHEN and CDR2 SYDVKM. CDR3: CASTTLIGEQYF. The CDR3 DNA reads as TGTGCCAGCACCACCCTAATAGGCGAGCAGTACTTC.

This chain joins TRBV20-1 and TRBJ2-1; no firm D call. Germline V gene lookup returns CDR1 DFQATT and CDR2 SNEGSKA (reference sequence). The CDR3 sequence is 11 residues long. The germline V and J ends were trimmed by 6 bases and 6 bases, with 9 bases remaining between them. The CDR3 DNA sequence: TGCAGTGCATCCGCGGTCAATGAGCAGTTCTTC. Translated: CSASAVNEQFF.

The J gene is TRBJ1-5, the V gene TRBV5-1; 9 bases align to TRBD1. J lost 2 bases, V lost 2 bases, and 5 bases had no gene match. From germline, CDR1 is SGHRS and CDR2 YFSETQ. The CDR3 covers 16 residues. CDR3 in DNA: TGCGCCAGCAGCTTAACAGGGGGCAAGGGCAATCAGCCCCAGCATTTT. It codes for CASSLTGGKGNQPQHF. The full variable domain, with the rest looked up from reference TRBV5-1 and TRBJ1-5, is KAGVTQTPRYLIKTRGQQVTLSCSPISGHRSVSWYQQTPGQGLQFLFEYFSETQRNKGNFPGRFSGRQFSNSRSEMNVSTLELGDSALYLCASSLTGGKGNQPQHFGDGTRLSIL.

This clonotype was observed a handful of times. CDR3 sequence reads: CASSTTGKQETQYF. The CDR3, as DNA: TGCGCCAGCAGTACGACAGGAAAGCAAGAGACCCAGTACTTC. This chain links TRBV4-1 with TRBJ2-5, with D perhaps matching TRBD1 (6 bases). Germline V CDR1 and CDR2: MGHRA, YSYEKL. V lost 6 bases to trimming and J lost 2 bases, with 13 bases between them. CDR3 length: 14 amino acids.

The count of this clonotype is one. One end of the junction is discordant with germline, which a read error may explain. This rearrangement joins TRBV29-1 to TRBJ1-2; D remains ambiguous. This CDR3 comprises 13 residues. Germline V lookup: CDR1 SQVTM, CDR2 ANQGSEA. CDR3 loop: CSVEAVPNYGHTF. Written as DNA, the CDR3 is TGCAGCGTTGAGGCGGTACCCAACTATGGCCACACCTTC. The full variable domain, in which reference TRBV29-1 and TRBJ1-2 provide the parts outside the CDR3, is SAVISQKPSRDICQRGTSLTIQCQVDSQVTMMFWYRQQPGQSLTLIATANQGSEATYESGFVIDKFPISRPNLTFSTLTVSNMSPEDSSIYLCSVEAVPNYGHTFGSGTRLTVV.

This clonotype was picked up a small number of times. This chain links TRBV6-5 with TRBJ2-1; D call uncertain. V lost 5 bases, J lost 10 bases, and 12 bases lay in between. The CDR3 sequence is 12 residues long. Germline V gene sequence: CDR1 MNHEY, CDR2 SVGAGI. CDR3 DNA sequence: TGTGCCAGCAGTGCCTATCAAGGCGAGCAGTTCTTC. It codes for CASSAYQGEQFF.